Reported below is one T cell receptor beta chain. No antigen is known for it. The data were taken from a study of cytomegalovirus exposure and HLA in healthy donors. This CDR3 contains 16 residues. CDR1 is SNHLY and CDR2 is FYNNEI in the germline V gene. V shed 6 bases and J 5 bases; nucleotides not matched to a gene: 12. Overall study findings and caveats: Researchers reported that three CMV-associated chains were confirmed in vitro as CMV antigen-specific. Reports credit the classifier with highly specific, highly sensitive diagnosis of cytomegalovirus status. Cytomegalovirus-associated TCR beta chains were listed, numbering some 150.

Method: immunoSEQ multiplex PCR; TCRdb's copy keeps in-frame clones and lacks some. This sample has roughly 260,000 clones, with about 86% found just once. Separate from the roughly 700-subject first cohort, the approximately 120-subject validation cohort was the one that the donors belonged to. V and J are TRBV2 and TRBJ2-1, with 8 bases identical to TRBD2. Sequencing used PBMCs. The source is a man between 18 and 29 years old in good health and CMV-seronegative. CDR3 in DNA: TGTGCCAGCAGCCCCGGGATAGCGGGGTACAACAATGAGCAGTTCTTC. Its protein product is CASSPGIAGYNNEQFF.